The 22 T cell receptor beta chains below all came from one sample that was sequenced in a study of beta chain features in type 1 diabetes. Points from the study as a whole: Shorter TCRB CDR3s, moderately but significantly so, were found in Type 1 diabetes patients in all four CD4+ subsets.

No antigen has been assigned to these receptors. Expressed TCRB transcripts got sequenced, as all isolated RNA was reverse transcribed. This table comes from immunoSEQ multiplex PCR, and its TCRdb copy is limited to in-frame clones, with some not included. Here the sample spans 600,000 or so clones, around 15% being singletons. The sequencing sample was made of naive CD4+ T cells from blood. The receptors were sampled from a young man with type 1 diabetes.

This clone has more than one count but fewer than ten. The chain carries TRBV6-1 and TRBJ1-2; no clear D. The CDR3 consists of 11 residues. Germline CDR1 and CDR2: MNHNS and SASEGT. Trimming took off 7 bases at V and 10 bases at J, with 13 bases between the two ends. DNA of the CDR3: TGTGCCAGCACTGTATTGAGTGTCTACACCTTC. It specifies CASTVLSVYTF.

This clone appeared a single time. V is TRBV7-2 and J is TRBJ2-7, with TRBD2 identical over 9 bases. Germline-derived CDR1 and CDR2 are SGHTA and FQGNSA. The CDR3 runs 16 residues. V was clipped by 5 bases and J by 3 bases; unmatched bases: 11. The CDR3 coding sequence is TGTGCCAGCAGCCTCACTGGCGGGAGGGCCGGCTACGAGCAGTACTTC. It translates to CASSLTGGRAGYEQYF.

The gene calls are TRBV5-1 and TRBJ2-7, with 8 bases matching TRBD1. In germline, CDR1 is SGHRS, CDR2 YFSETQ. Trimming cost V 4 bases and J 2 bases; bases outside gene matches: 8. CDR3 length: 15 residues. The chain's CDR3 is CASSLPTGEAYEQYF. CDR3 bases: TGCGCCAGCAGCCTCCCGACAGGGGAGGCCTACGAGCAGTACTTC.

This clone was seen a handful of times. The CDR3 region is CASSRTGVLPQHF. The DNA for the CDR3 is TGTGCCAGCAGCCGGACAGGGGTACTGCCCCAGCATTTT. The chain is built from TRBV6-5 and TRBJ1-5, with 9 bases aligning to TRBD1. With 6 bases clipped from V and 9 bases from J, the junction kept 6 bases outside the gene matches. Per the germline V gene, CDR1 is MNHEY and CDR2 is SVGAGI. The CDR3 totals 13 residues.

This clone came up a few times. This same CDR3 is encoded by further DNA sequences in the sample. The rearrangement uses TRBV29-1 and TRBJ1-2; D not certain. V was shortened by 6 bases and J by 2 bases, with 7 bases between the two germline ends. This CDR3 region has 11 residues. Per the germline V gene, CDR1 is SQVTM and CDR2 is ANQGSEA. The CDR3 loop is CSVGANYGYTF. CDR3 DNA: TGCAGCGTGGGTGCCAACTATGGCTACACCTTC.

This clone turned up a few times. The genes are TRBV7-2 and TRBJ2-5; possibly TRBD2 for D (6 bases). V dropped 5 bases and J dropped 2 bases, with 12 bases sitting between them. The CDR3 runs to 14 residues. CDR1 and CDR2 from the germline V gene are SGHTA and FQGNSA. The CDR3: CASSPSGRQETQYF. The CDR3 bases are TGTGCCAGCAGCCCGTCCGGGAGACAAGAGACCCAGTACTTC. The variable domain in full, with the rest retrieved from reference TRBV7-2 and TRBJ2-5, is GAGVSQSPSNKVTEKGKDVELRCDPISGHTALYWYRQSLGQGLEFLIYFQGNSAPDKSGLPSDRFSAERTGGSVSTLTIQRTQQEDSAVYLCASSPSGRQETQYFGPGTRLLVL.

This chain joins TRBV5-4 and TRBJ2-7; D is unclear. The CDR3 runs to 15 residues. V was pared by 4 bases and J by 2 bases, with 16 bases between. CDR1 and CDR2 from the germline V gene are SGHNT and YYREEE (reference sequence). The CDR3 spells CASSPGRQQAYEQYF. The CDR3 DNA follows: TGTGCCAGCAGCCCGGGTCGGCAGCAAGCCTACGAGCAGTACTTC. The whole variable domain, remainder taken from reference TRBV5-4 and TRBJ2-7, is ETGVTQSPTHLIKTRGQQVTLRCSSQSGHNTVSWYQQALGQGPQFIFQYYREEENGRGNFPPRFSGLQFPNYSSELNVNALELDDSALYLCASSPGRQQAYEQYFGPGTRLTVT.

There are a few counts of this clone. This sequence joins TRBV5-1 and TRBJ2-2; 9 bases map to TRBD1. CDR1 and CDR2 from the germline V gene are SGHRS and YFSETQ. V dropped 4 bases and J dropped 5; count of bases not matched to a gene: 0. This CDR3 contains 13 residues. The CDR3 reads CASSGQGTGELFF. The DNA for the CDR3 is TGCGCCAGCAGCGGACAGGGGACCGGGGAGCTGTTTTTT.

This chain uses TRBV10-3 with TRBJ1-3; no clear D gene. Germline loops: CDR1 ENHRY, CDR2 SYGVKD. With 3 bases removed from V and 0 bases from J, the gap between germline ends came to 18 bases. The CDR3 length is 18 residues. The CDR3 DNA is TGTGCCATCAGTGATTATTCTCGGTACCTAAGCTCTGGAAACACCATATATTTT. Residues: CAISDYSRYLSSGNTIYF.

This sequence joins TRBV6-5 and TRBJ2-7; 11 bases are shared with TRBD2. Germline CDR1 MNHEY, CDR2 SVGAGI. V shed 6 bases and J 4 bases; nucleotides not matched to a gene: 8. CDR3 length: 15 amino acids. The CDR3 DNA reads as TGTGCCAGCAGCTCGACTAGCGGGGCCATATACGAGCAGTACTTC. Protein product: CASSSTSGAIYEQYF.

This clone was observed a few times. The CDR3 is CASSLGGGMYNEQFF. Here the CDR3 DNA reads TGTGCCAGCAGTCTCGGAGGGGGCATGTACAATGAGCAGTTCTTC. The chain is built from TRBV28 and TRBJ2-1; the D gene is possibly TRBD1 (7 bases). Trimming cost V 5 bases and J 4 bases, with 15 bases left between them. The CDR3 contains 15 residues. CDR1 is MDHEN, CDR2 SYDVKM, per germline.

The V gene is TRBV7-2, the J gene TRBJ2-5; D possibly corresponds to TRBD2 (6 bases). CDR1 is SGHTA and CDR2 is FQGNSA in the germline V gene. CDR3 length: 14 amino acids. Between the trimmed V and J ends, which lost 5 bases and 5 bases, there was a span of 15 bases. CDR3: CASSVTSSVETQYF. DNA of the CDR3: TGTGCCAGCAGCGTGACTAGTTCCGTTGAGACCCAGTACTTC.

Only a few counts were recorded for this clone. This chain joins TRBV29-1 and TRBJ2-3, with no clear D. The germline V gene has CDR1 SQVTM and CDR2 ANQGSEA. The CDR3 sequence is 13 residues long. The germline V and J ends were trimmed by 3 bases and 4 bases, with 11 bases remaining between them. The CDR3 loop is CSVDLGWADTQYF. CDR3 sequence (DNA): TGCAGCGTTGACTTGGGGTGGGCAGATACGCAGTATTTT.

This clone was observed a handful of times. The chain links TRBV18 to TRBJ2-1, with 7 bases identical to TRBD1. CDR1 KGHSH and CDR2 LQKENI come from the germline V gene. The CDR3 sequence is 12 residues long. Losses at the gene ends were 2 bases for V and 9 bases for J; bases not matched to a gene: 1. CDR3 sequence reads: CASSPGDSEQFF. As DNA, the CDR3 is TGTGCCAGCTCACCAGGGGACAGTGAGCAGTTCTTC.

The sample holds a few counts of this clone. V usage is TRBV4-2 and J usage is TRBJ1-1; the D gene is possibly TRBD1 (6 bases). The germline V and J ends were trimmed by 1 base and 4 bases, with 13 bases remaining between them. Germline values: CDR1 LGHNA, CDR2 YNFKEQ. The CDR3 contains 15 residues. The CDR3 DNA reads as TGTGCCAGCAGCCAAGCTGCCAGGGGAGGCACTGAAGCTTTCTTT. Translation: CASSQAARGGTEAFF.

In its sample, this clone was seen a few times. The chain recombines TRBV5-4 with TRBJ2-5; 9 nucleotides match TRBD2. CDR3 length: 16 residues. Germline loops: CDR1 SGHNT, CDR2 YYREEE (reference sequence). V was pared by 0 bases and J by 2 bases, with 5 bases of the junction left unmatched. CDR3 DNA: TGTGCCAGCAGCTTGGCGGGTAGCGGGAGACAAGAGACCCAGTACTTC. It is translated as CASSLAGSGRQETQYF.

This clone has only a few counts. The chain has TRBV7-9 and TRBJ1-6, with a possible D match to TRBD1 (6 bases). The CDR3 totals 14 residues. CDR1 SEHNR and CDR2 FQNEAQ come from the germline V gene (reference sequence). Trimming stripped 5 bases from V and 7 bases from J, with 12 bases between. CDR3 sequence: CASSVTGFNSPLHF. In nucleotides, the CDR3 is TGTGCCAGCAGCGTAACAGGGTTCAATTCACCCCTCCACTTT. Based on the CDR3 plus reference TRBV7-9 and TRBJ1-6, the full variable domain is DTGVSQNPRHKITKRGQNVTFRCDPISEHNRLYWYRQTLGQGPEFLTYFQNEAQLEKSRLLSDRFSAERPKGSFSTLEIQRTEQGDSAMYLCASSVTGFNSPLHFGNGTRLTVT.

This clone appeared a few times. The V gene is TRBV30, the J gene TRBJ1-2, with 10 bases that match TRBD1. Germline loops: CDR1 GTSNPN, CDR2 SVGIG (reference sequence). There are 15 residues in the CDR3. J was trimmed by 2 bases and V by 3 bases; bases with no gene match: 6. The CDR3 sequence is CAWSPRTGGNYGYTF. CDR3 nucleotide sequence: TGTGCCTGGAGCCCCCGGACAGGGGGAAACTATGGCTACACCTTC.

The V and J genes are TRBV1 and TRBJ2-1; the table gives TRBD2 as D, unverified against the DNA. TRBV1 is labeled a pseudogene. The CDR3 spans 14 residues. CDR3 sequence reads: CTSFRTSAWVGQFF. Written as DNA, the CDR3 is TGCACCAGTTTCCGGACTAGCGCCTGGGTAGGGCAGTTCTTC.

This rearrangement joins TRBV2 to TRBJ1-5; D unclear. Per the germline V gene, CDR1 is SNHLY and CDR2 is FYNNEI. The V gene lost 4 bases and the J gene lost 0 bases, with 7 bases spanning the gap. The CDR3 consists of 14 residues. The CDR3 nucleotides read TGTGCCAGCAGTGCTCAGGTTAGCAATCAGCCCCAGCATTTT. Amino acids: CASSAQVSNQPQHF.

In its sample, this clone was seen a few times. This sample also contains other DNA sequences that code for the same CDR3. The genes are TRBV20-1 and TRBJ2-7, with 7 bases fitting TRBD1. J lost 5 bases, V lost 5 bases, and 3 bases had no gene match. The CDR3 totals 11 residues. CDR1 is DFQATT and CDR2 is SNEGSKA in the germline V gene (reference sequence). This chain's CDR3 is CSAAQGDEQYF. The CDR3 DNA follows: TGCAGTGCTGCCCAGGGGGACGAGCAGTACTTC.

This clone was recorded a few times. J is TRBJ2-7 and V is TRBV25-1; 7 bases are a match to TRBD1. Germline V gene data show CDR1 as MGHDK and CDR2 as SYGVNS. V lost 5 bases and J lost 9; bases outside the gene matches: 13. The CDR3 is 14 residues long. In DNA form, the CDR3 reads TGTGCCAGCAGTCCACAGAGACAGGGCCTCGGGCAGTACTTC. It is translated as CASSPQRQGLGQYF.